In this sample, the clone carrying this TCR beta chain turned up many times. The data derive from a study of glioma-infiltrating T cells. TCR alpha and beta CDR3 regions were amplified from RNA using iRepertoire nested multiplex PCR. For one-step reverse transcription and amplification, roughly 100-400 ng of tissue mRNA or PBMC total RNA was used. MiXCR, run by TCRdb on the multiplex PCR reads, gives a single entry per CDR3 protein. This sample has about 110,000 distinct CDR3 sequences, with approximately 26% found just once. Germline V gene lookup returns CDR1 DFQATT and CDR2 SNEGSKA (reference sequence). The CDR3 is 14 amino acids. V shed 0 bases and J shed 2 bases, with 8 bases lying between them.

What was sequenced was glioma tissue, nonneoplastic brain tissue, or PBMCs (not recorded which). The V gene is TRBV20-1, the J gene TRBJ1-5; D uncertain. This receptor was obtained from a human donor with low-grade glioma or glioblastoma, undergoing nonglioma brain surgery, or in good health (not recorded which). This CDR3 is CSARDREGNQPQHF. CDR3 nucleotide sequence: TGCAGTGCTAGAGATCGAGAGGGCAATCAGCCCCAGCATTTT.